This record covers a single T cell receptor beta chain. Antigen: not known. Trimming removed 6 bases from V and 3 bases from J, with 12 bases in between. The CDR3 is 12 amino acids. Germline assignment: CDR1 SQVTM and CDR2 ANQGSEA. The source of the sample is a study of naive and memory T cell subsets. Study observations and caveats: TCR transcript changes with activation or differentiation may affect this RNA method.

For blood and skin samples, reverse transcription used TCR alpha and beta constant primers. Ligated cDNA underwent four rounds of PCR with nested alpha and beta constant region primers and SP2. TCRdb passed the 5' RACE reads through MiXCR, listing each CDR3 protein once. Of approximately 24,000 distinct CDR3 sequences in the sample, approximately 24% were seen once. RNA was extracted from 2 to 3 ml of whole blood of healthy adults. A UMI-containing oligonucleotide was joined by 3' ligation to the TCR cDNA template. Reverse transcription used DNase-treated unsorted total RNA, aiming for 1 to 1000 ng. The clonotype originates from a female donor in good health. The V call is TRBV29-1, the J call TRBJ2-7, with D possibly matching TRBD1 (6 bases). The CDR3 region is CSVRTVNYEQYF. CDR3 bases: TGCAGCGTCAGGACAGTAAACTACGAGCAGTACTTC.